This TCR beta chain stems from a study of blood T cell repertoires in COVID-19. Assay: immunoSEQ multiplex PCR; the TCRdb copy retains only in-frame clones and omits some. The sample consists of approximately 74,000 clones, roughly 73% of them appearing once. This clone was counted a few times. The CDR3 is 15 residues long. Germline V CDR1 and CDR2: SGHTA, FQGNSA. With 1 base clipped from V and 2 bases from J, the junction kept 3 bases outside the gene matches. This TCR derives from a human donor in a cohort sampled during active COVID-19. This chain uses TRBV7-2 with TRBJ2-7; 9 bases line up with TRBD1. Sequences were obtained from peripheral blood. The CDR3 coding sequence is TGTGCCAGCAGCTTAGAATGGGACAGGGCCTACGAGCAGTACTTC. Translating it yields CASSLEWDRAYEQYF. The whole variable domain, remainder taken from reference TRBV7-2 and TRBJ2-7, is GAGVSQSPSNKVTEKGKDVELRCDPISGHTALYWYRQSLGQGLEFLIYFQGNSAPDKSGLPSDRFSAERTGGSVSTLTIQRTQQEDSAVYLCASSLEWDRAYEQYFGPGTRLTVT.